This TCR beta chain was profiled in a study of OX40 agonist ivuxolimab in advanced cancers. Overall study: Cohort: 80% to 90% men, mean age approximately 66, aged roughly 23 to 79. Study results and limitations: The study did not work out the antigen specificity of the expanded peripheral T cells. Several nonresponders also turned out to have low normalized T-cell clonal expansion.

Clones were read by immunoSEQ multiplex PCR, and TCRdb kept only the in-frame ones, dropping some. The sample lists around 66,000 clones; approximately 82% were seen once. Trimming took 6 bases from V and 5 from J; bases not matched to a gene: 5. The CDR3 totals 12 residues. Germline V gives CDR1 SQVTM, CDR2 ANQGSEA. Details on this clone: Antigen: not known.

Systemic immunosuppression or a history of autoimmune disease excluded patients. This clonotype was sampled from an adult with an advanced solid tumor such as melanoma, head and neck, liver or kidney cancer. The material sequenced was CD4+ or CD8+ T cells sorted from blood, taken in a trial of the OX40 agonist ivuxolimab. The rearrangement uses TRBV29-1 and TRBJ2-7; 9 positions match TRBD1. The CDR3 nucleotides are TGCAGCGTAGCCGGGACAGGGAACGAGCAGTACTTC. Residues: CSVAGTGNEQYF.